This T cell receptor (beta chain) appears in the sequencing data of a study of T cells in lung cancer brain metastases (dated by TCRdb to between 2018 and 2020). Regarding the research as a whole: Of the 20 or so patients, 15 to 17 had a history of tobacco use, with a median of around 41 pack-years. A cohort of approximately 20 patients was included, from whom 40 or so specimens were contributed, with one primary lung lesion and one brain metastasis obtained from each patient. The study compared TCR beta CDR3 repertoires between fully resected primary non-small cell lung cancers and paired brain metastases. The primary and brain metastasis specimens were acquired a median of 348 days apart. The median age of the patients at first diagnosis was over 55 years, and the group included 9 males and approximately twelve females. Most of the roughly 20 patients received no interval therapy between primary and metastasis resection. Primary and metastatic specimens both had an average DNA integrity number of around 4, with no significant difference between the two sites. What the work shows at the level of the full study, not this receptor alone: Most clones were specific to a single lesion, and overlap between paired lesions was limited (mean Morisita index roughly 0.25). It was not possible to control for the effects of preoperative corticosteroids on T cell infiltration in brain metastases. DNA fragmentation in FFPE samples may have prevented retrieval of the complete infiltrating T cell repertoire. A significantly larger repertoire fraction was made up by the ten most abundant clones in brain metastases than in primaries, which was suggestive of clonal expansion. Compared with their paired primaries, brain metastases had significantly fewer unique productive clones (median about 1,500 versus 4,500).

About this clone: Its antigen specificity is not known. One end of the junction is discordant with germline, which a read error may explain.

Patients underwent resection for synchronous oligometastatic disease or delayed recurrence of a solitary brain metastasis. To avoid including cancers other than NSCLC, any patient with a history of multiple malignancies was excluded. Using marked H&E slides as a guide, tumor areas were macrodissected from roughly five unstained roughly 11 um sections that had been deparaffinized. All specimens were formalin-fixed and paraffin-embedded (FFPE). Genomic DNA was extracted using the AllPrep DNA/RNA FFPE Kit. Between roughly 2 and 5.5 ug genomic DNA was input per sample, with paired samples receiving equal DNA input. TCR beta libraries were constructed in two PCR steps with the immunoSEQ hsTCRbeta Kit, which uses multiplexed V and J gene primers. The pooled libraries, together with positive and negative controls, were sequenced on an Illumina MiSeq running a 100-cycle paired-end protocol. The original methods were these. The immunoSEQ vendor processed the raw data into normalized, annotated TCR beta repertoire reports. Richness was defined as unique clones by nucleotide sequence, and total richness was extrapolated with the iChao1 and Efron-Thisted estimators. To characterize and compare the paired lesions, the analysis used Pielou's evenness, Simpson's index, the proportional abundance of the top-ten clones, and the Morisita overlap index. TCRdb's version of the immuneACCESS table is confined to in-frame rearrangements and falls short of the full clone set. An unresolved V gene accounts for under half of the shortfall where checked; the remainder is of unknown origin. V and J calls plus clone size are reproduced from that table; the DNA served to infer D and trimming. The sample table lists about 2,300 clones, less than 95% of them with a count of one. Around 3% of the sample goes to the ten largest clones.

Taken from the germline V gene, the CDR1 and CDR2 loops are SGHTA and FQGTGA. The CDR3 starts with the cysteine, ends with the phenylalanine, and has 17 residues. The kept DNA is CDR3 alone, 51 bases in frame from the first base. Recombination connected TRBV7-3 to TRBJ2-2, and TRBD2 aligns with 13 junction nucleotides. The sequencing sample was made of tumor tissue from the primary lung tumor. The cell subset or site tag for this specimen amounts to: primary lung cancer lesion. The TCR sequence derives from a man between 65 and 79 years old with non-small cell lung cancer. The nucleotide sequence reads TGTGCTAGCAGCCGCACTAGCGGGGGGGCCGACGTCGGGGAGCTGTTTTTT. Its translation is CASSRTSGGADVGELFF.